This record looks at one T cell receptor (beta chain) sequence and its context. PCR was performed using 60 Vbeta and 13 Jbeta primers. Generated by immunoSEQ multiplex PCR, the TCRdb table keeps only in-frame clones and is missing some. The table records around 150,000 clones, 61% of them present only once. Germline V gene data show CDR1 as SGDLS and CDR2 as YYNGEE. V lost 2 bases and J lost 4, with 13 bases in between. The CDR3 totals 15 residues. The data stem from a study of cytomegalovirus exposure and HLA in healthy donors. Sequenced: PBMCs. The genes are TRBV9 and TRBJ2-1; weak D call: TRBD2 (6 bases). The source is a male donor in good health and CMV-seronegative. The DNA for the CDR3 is TGTGCCAGCAGCGTTGAGGGAAGCGGGTACAATGAGCAGTTCTTC. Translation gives CASSVEGSGYNEQFF.